Presented here are 21 T cell receptor beta chains from one specimen sequenced in a study of blood T cell repertoires in COVID-19. Sequencing used immunoSEQ multiplex PCR; TCRdb keeps in-frame clones, though not all of them. Of around 300,000 clones listed, 85% to 90% are singletons. Sequencing used PBMCs or T cells enriched from blood (not recorded which). The receptor source for this set is a young woman who had recovered from COVID-19.

The chain links TRBV11-2 to TRBJ2-3; a possible D gene is TRBD1 (6 bases). Germline CDR1 is SGHAT and CDR2 is FQNNGV. The CDR3 spans 18 residues. The V and J ends lost 1 base and 0 bases respectively, with 17 bases between them. CDR3 sequence (DNA): TGTGCCAGCAGCTTAGGGAGAGGCAGGGGATACAGCACAGATACGCAGTATTTT. Translation gives CASSLGRGRGYSTDTQYF.

The J gene is TRBJ2-2, the V gene TRBV11-2; D is perhaps TRBD1 (6 bases). Germline CDR1 and CDR2: SGHAT and FQNNGV. Trimming cost V 3 bases and J 0 bases, with 8 bases left between them. The CDR3 is 15 amino acids. Written as DNA, the CDR3 is TGTGCCAGCAGCTTGAACAGGGCGAACACCGGGGAGCTGTTTTTT. Translated: CASSLNRANTGELFF. Full variable domain (outside the CDR3, taken from reference TRBV11-2 and TRBJ2-2): EAGVAQSPRYKIIEKRQSVAFWCNPISGHATLYWYQQILGQGPKLLIQFQNNGVVDDSQLPKDRFSAERLKGVDSTLKIQPAKLEDSAVYLCASSLNRANTGELFFGEGSRLTVL.

On this clone: Other nucleotide sequences in the sample specify the same CDR3. The chain links TRBV27 to TRBJ1-6; a weak D match, TRBD1 (5 bases). The V and J ends lost 0 bases and 9 bases respectively, with 9 bases between them. Looked up from germline, CDR1 is MNHEY and CDR2 is SMNVEV (reference sequence). The length of the CDR3 is 14 residues. The CDR3 sequence is CASSLSWGGSPLHF. The CDR3 bases are TGTGCCAGCAGTTTATCTTGGGGCGGTTCACCCCTCCACTTT.

The rearrangement links TRBV10-3 to TRBJ1-5; D possibly corresponds to TRBD1 (6 bases). This CDR3 region has 17 residues. Deletions cut 0 bases from V and 4 bases from J, with 16 bases between. Germline V lookup: CDR1 ENHRY, CDR2 SYGVKD. CDR3 residues: CAISESPLRGGNQPQHF. The CDR3, as DNA: TGTGCCATCAGTGAGTCCCCCCTCAGGGGTGGTAATCAGCCCCAGCATTTT.

V is TRBV3-1 (or the pseudogene TRBV3-2) and J is TRBJ1-1, with 12 bases identical to TRBD1. Germline V lookup: CDR1 LGHDT, CDR2 YNNKEL (reference sequence). The CDR3 spans 15 residues. J gave up 6 bases and V 2 bases, and 4 bases lay outside the gene matches. This CDR3 reads CASSQQGTGGAEAFF. CDR3 nucleotides: TGTGCCAGCAGCCAACAAGGGACAGGGGGCGCTGAAGCTTTCTTT.

This chain connects TRBV5-6 to TRBJ1-5; D is ambiguous. CDR3 size: 14 residues. Germline V lookup: CDR1 SGHDT, CDR2 YYEEEE. Trimming stripped 5 bases from V and 7 bases from J, with 16 bases between. DNA of the CDR3: TGTGCCAGCAGTGCGCCGGGGATAGGACAGCCCCAGCATTTT. Translation gives CASSAPGIGQPQHF.

The CDR3 coding sequence is TGTGCCAGCAGTTACTCACAGGACAGGACCAATTCACCCCTCCACTTT. Protein sequence: CASSYSQDRTNSPLHF. The chain recombines TRBV6-2 or TRBV6-3 with TRBJ1-6; TRBD1 matches 7 bases. V dropped 0 bases and J dropped 7; count of bases not matched to a gene: 6. The CDR3 runs to 16 residues. Germline values: CDR1 MNHEY, CDR2 SVGEGT.

The chain recombines TRBV20-1 with TRBJ1-5; no firm D call. Trimming shortened V by 3 bases and J by 2 bases, and 2 bases separated the two germline ends. The CDR3 sequence is 11 residues long. Germline V gene lookup returns CDR1 DFQATT and CDR2 SNEGSKA (reference sequence). CDR3 coding DNA: TGCAGTGCTAGCGGCAATCAGCCCCAGCATTTT. Its protein is CSASGNQPQHF.

The gene calls are TRBV9 and TRBJ2-3; the D gene is possibly TRBD2 (6 bases). Looked up from germline, CDR1 is SGDLS and CDR2 is YYNGEE. The CDR3 length is 16 residues. V was clipped by 0 bases and J by 3 bases, with 14 bases between them. The CDR3 nucleotides are TGTGCCAGCAGCGTAGGTGGAGGGGTCAATACAGATACGCAGTATTTT. Its protein product is CASSVGGGVNTDTQYF.

The chain has TRBV27 and TRBJ1-6; 7 bases are shared with TRBD1. Looked up from germline, CDR1 is MNHEY and CDR2 is SMNVEV (reference sequence). There are 15 residues in the CDR3. V lost 5 bases and J lost 4; bases outside the gene matches: 5. The CDR3 coding sequence is TGTGCCAGCAGTCTCTTACAGGGGTATAATTCACCCCTCCACTTT. Protein product: CASSLLQGYNSPLHF.

V is TRBV28 and J is TRBJ2-7; weak D call: TRBD2 (6 bases). The germline V gene encodes CDR1 MDHEN and CDR2 SYDVKM. The CDR3 covers 13 residues. V was trimmed by 6 bases and J by 1 base, leaving 10 bases between them. DNA for the CDR3: TGTGCCAGCAGGTCCCGGGGGTCCTACGAGCAGTACTTC. This codes for CASRSRGSYEQYF. The variable domain in full, completed from reference TRBV28 and TRBJ2-7, reads DVKVTQSSRYLVKRTGEKVFLECVQDMDHENMFWYRQDPGLGLRLIYFSYDVKMKEKGDIPEGYSVSREKKERFSLILESASTNQTSMYLCASRSRGSYEQYFGPGTRLTVT.

CDR3 coding DNA: TGTGCCAGCTCACCAAATTCCGGGAAAGCTTTCTTT. As protein: CASSPNSGKAFF. J is TRBJ1-1 and V is TRBV18; D call uncertain. The germline V gene encodes CDR1 KGHSH and CDR2 LQKENI. Trimming shortened V by 2 bases and J by 9 bases, and 10 bases separated the two germline ends. The CDR3 length is 12 residues.

The rearrangement joins TRBV5-1 to TRBJ1-2; D is unresolved. CDR3 length equals 15 residues. Deletions cut 0 bases from V and 7 bases from J, with 16 bases between. Germline V gene lookup returns CDR1 SGHRS and CDR2 YFSETQ. The CDR3 protein is CASSLGSAATGGYTF. The CDR3 coding sequence is TGCGCCAGCAGCTTGGGTTCGGCTGCCACGGGTGGCTACACCTTC. The variable domain in full, completed from reference TRBV5-1 and TRBJ1-2, reads KAGVTQTPRYLIKTRGQQVTLSCSPISGHRSVSWYQQTPGQGLQFLFEYFSETQRNKGNFPGRFSGRQFSNSRSEMNVSTLELGDSALYLCASSLGSAATGGYTFGSGTRLTVV.

The count of this clone is one. This sequence joins TRBV21-1 and TRBJ1-5. TRBV21-1 is recorded as a pseudogene. The CDR3 consists of 12 residues. The CDR3 reads CASISGIPAQHF. The DNA for the CDR3 is TGTGCCAGCATCTCGGGGATTCCGGCCCAGCATTTT.

The genes are TRBV7-2 and TRBJ1-2, with 12 bases that match TRBD1. Per the germline V gene, CDR1 is SGHTA and CDR2 is FQGNSA. The CDR3 length is 18 residues. V was pared by 5 bases and J by 3 bases, with 13 bases of the junction left unmatched. CDR3 nucleotide sequence: TGTGCCAGCAGCCCGCGCCGGGACAGGGGGCGTTTTTACTATGGCTACACCTTC. It encodes CASSPRRDRGRFYYGYTF.

The J gene is TRBJ1-1, the V gene TRBV15; D is possibly TRBD1 (5 bases). Trimming cost V 0 bases and J 8 bases, with 16 bases left between them. The CDR3 spans 15 residues. Germline V gives CDR1 LNHNV, CDR2 YYDKDF (reference sequence). For the CDR3, the DNA is TGTGCCACCAGCAGAGATCGGGTGGACAACGCCGAAGCTTTCTTT. Amino acids: CATSRDRVDNAEAFF.

The CDR3 spells CASRGTSGGRSGELFF. As DNA, the CDR3 is TGTGCCAGCAGAGGGACTAGCGGGGGGCGAAGCGGGGAGCTGTTTTTT. The rearrangement uses TRBV2 and TRBJ2-2; 15 nucleotides line up with TRBD2. The CDR3 extends over 16 amino acids. The V segment lost 6 bases and the J segment 7 bases; nucleotides outside the gene matches: 6. Germline-derived CDR1 and CDR2 are SNHLY and FYNNEI.

This clone turned up a few times. The genes are TRBV25-1 and TRBJ1-2, with unresolved D. Germline values: CDR1 MGHDK, CDR2 SYGVNS. CDR3 length equals 12 residues. Trimming removed 4 bases at V and 7 bases at J, with 10 bases between. The CDR3 spells CASSVGSGGYTF. The CDR3 DNA is TGTGCCAGCAGTGTTGGGTCAGGTGGCTACACCTTC.

The chain joins TRBV25-1 to TRBJ1-6; TRBD1 matches 7 bases. The junction had 3 bases not matched to a gene; V was cut back by 1 base and J by 0 bases. Germline loops: CDR1 MGHDK, CDR2 SYGVNS. CDR3 length: 17 amino acids. CDR3 in DNA: TGTGCCAGCAGTGAATTGACAGGGACCTCCTATAATTCACCCCTCCACTTT. As protein: CASSELTGTSYNSPLHF.

A word on this clone: Other DNA sequences from this sample encode an identical CDR3 as well. The rearrangement links TRBV28 to TRBJ1-2, with a weak D call TRBD1 (5 bases). Germline CDR1 MDHEN, CDR2 SYDVKM. With 6 bases removed from V and 6 bases from J, the gap between germline ends came to 11 bases. The CDR3 loop spans 12 amino acids. The CDR3 nucleotides are TGTGCCAGCAGCCCCGGGGGAAATGGCTACACCTTC. Translating it yields CASSPGGNGYTF.

The chain has TRBV4-2 and TRBJ2-7, with 9 bases lining up with TRBD2. The germline V gene encodes CDR1 LGHNA and CDR2 YNFKEQ. The CDR3 is 16 residues long. Losses at the gene ends were 3 bases for V and 4 bases for J; bases not matched to a gene: 10. Written as DNA, the CDR3 is TGTGCCAGCAGCCAGGGGGCGGGGGGGCACTTGTACGAGCAGTACTTC. The encoded protein is CASSQGAGGHLYEQYF.